This T cell receptor beta chain derives from a study of blood T cell repertoires in COVID-19. Study at large: COVID-19 samples collected from the United States, Italy and Spain covered acute and convalescent phases.

Germline-derived CDR1 and CDR2 are SGHRS and YFSETQ. The CDR3 contains 16 residues. The J segment lost 1 base and the V segment lost 3 bases, leaving 8 bases of the junction unmatched. Assay: immunoSEQ multiplex PCR; the TCRdb copy retains only in-frame clones and omits some. This sample has about 320,000 clones, with about nine tenths found just once. The chain uses TRBV5-1 and TRBJ2-5, with 8 bases fitting TRBD1. The origin of this receptor is a woman aged 25 to 39 with COVID-19, enrolled during active disease. Sample: peripheral blood. CDR3 amino acids: CASSSEPTGGQETQYF. CDR3 coding DNA: TGCGCCAGCAGCTCTGAGCCCACAGGGGGCCAAGAGACCCAGTACTTC.